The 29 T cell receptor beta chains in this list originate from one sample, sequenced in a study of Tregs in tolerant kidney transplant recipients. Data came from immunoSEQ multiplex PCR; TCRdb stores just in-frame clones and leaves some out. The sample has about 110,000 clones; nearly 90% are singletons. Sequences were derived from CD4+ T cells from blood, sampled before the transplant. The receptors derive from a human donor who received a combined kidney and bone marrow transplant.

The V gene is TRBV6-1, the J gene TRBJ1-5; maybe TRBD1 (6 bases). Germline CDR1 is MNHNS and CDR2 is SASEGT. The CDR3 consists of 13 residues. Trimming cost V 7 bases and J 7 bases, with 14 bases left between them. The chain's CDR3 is CASNGQHRQPQHF. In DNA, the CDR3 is TGTGCCAGCAATGGACAGCATAGGCAGCCCCAGCATTTT.

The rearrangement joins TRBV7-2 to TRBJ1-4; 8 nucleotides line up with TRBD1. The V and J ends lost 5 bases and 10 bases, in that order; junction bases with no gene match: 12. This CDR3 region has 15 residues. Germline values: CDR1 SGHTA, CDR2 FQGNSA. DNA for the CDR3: TGTGCCAGCAGCCCGGATCAGGGGGCTGGAGGAAAACTGTTTTTT. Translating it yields CASSPDQGAGGKLFF.

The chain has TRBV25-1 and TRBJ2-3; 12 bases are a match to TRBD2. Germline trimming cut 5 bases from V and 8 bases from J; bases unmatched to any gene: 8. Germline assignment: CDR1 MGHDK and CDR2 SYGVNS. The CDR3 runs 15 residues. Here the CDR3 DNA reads TGTGCCAGCAGTCCGACTAGCGGGGGCCAAGGTACGCAGTATTTT. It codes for CASSPTSGGQGTQYF.

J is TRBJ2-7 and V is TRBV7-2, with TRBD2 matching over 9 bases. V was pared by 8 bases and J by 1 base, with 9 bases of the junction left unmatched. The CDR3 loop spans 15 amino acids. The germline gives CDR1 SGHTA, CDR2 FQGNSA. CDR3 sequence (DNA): TGTGCCAGCGCGCTGGGGCGGGAGGGTTCCTACGAGCAGTACTTC. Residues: CASALGREGSYEQYF.

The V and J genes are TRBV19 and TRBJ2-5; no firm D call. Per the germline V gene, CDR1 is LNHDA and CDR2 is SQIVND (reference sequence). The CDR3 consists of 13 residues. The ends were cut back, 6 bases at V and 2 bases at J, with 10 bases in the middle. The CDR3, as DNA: TGTGCCAGTAGCCCACGGTGGCAAGAGACCCAGTACTTC. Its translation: CASSPRWQETQYF.

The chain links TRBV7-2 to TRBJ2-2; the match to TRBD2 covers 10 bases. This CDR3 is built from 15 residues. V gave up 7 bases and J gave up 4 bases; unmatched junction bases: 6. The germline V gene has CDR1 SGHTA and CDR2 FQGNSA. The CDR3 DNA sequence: TGTGCCAGCAACCCTAGCGGGAGAAGCACCGGGGAGCTGTTTTTT. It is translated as CASNPSGRSTGELFF.

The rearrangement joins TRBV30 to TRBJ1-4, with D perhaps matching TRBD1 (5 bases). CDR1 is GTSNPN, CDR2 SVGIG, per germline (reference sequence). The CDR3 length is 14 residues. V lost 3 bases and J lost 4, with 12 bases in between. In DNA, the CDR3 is TGTGCCTGGAGCACAGGCCTCGTTAATGAAAAACTGTTTTTT. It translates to CAWSTGLVNEKLFF.

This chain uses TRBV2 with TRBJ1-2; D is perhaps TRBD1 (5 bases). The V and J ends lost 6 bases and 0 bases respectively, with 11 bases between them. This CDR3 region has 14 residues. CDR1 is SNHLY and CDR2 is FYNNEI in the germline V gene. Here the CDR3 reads CASRRDSTNYGYTF. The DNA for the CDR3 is TGTGCCAGCAGGCGGGACTCAACTAACTATGGCTACACCTTC. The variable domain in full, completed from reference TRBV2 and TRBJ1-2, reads EPEVTQTPSHQVTQMGQEVILRCVPISNHLYFYWYRQILGQKVEFLVSFYNNEISEKSEIFDDQFSVERPDGSNFTLKIRSTKLEDSAMYFCASRRDSTNYGYTFGSGTRLTVV.

CDR3 nucleotides: TGTGCCAGTACTCGTGGGGGGGGGTCCTACGAGCAGTACTTC. This translates into CASTRGGGSYEQYF. The chain joins TRBV19 to TRBJ2-7; 7 bases match TRBD2. The CDR3 spans 14 residues. Germline CDR1 reads LNHDA; CDR2 reads SQIVND (reference sequence). Trimming removed 7 bases from V and 1 base from J; junction bases left unmatched: 7.

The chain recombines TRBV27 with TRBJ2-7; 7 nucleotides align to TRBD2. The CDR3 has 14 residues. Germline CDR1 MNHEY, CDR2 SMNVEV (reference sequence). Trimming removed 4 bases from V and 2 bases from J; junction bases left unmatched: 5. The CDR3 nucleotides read TGTGCCAGCAGTTCCCCTAGCGGACCCTACGAGCAGTACTTC. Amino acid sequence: CASSSPSGPYEQYF.

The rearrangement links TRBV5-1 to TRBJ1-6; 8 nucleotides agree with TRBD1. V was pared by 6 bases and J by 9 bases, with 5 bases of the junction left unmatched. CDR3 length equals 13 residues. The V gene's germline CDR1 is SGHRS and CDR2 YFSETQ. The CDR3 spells CASTGQGGSPLHF. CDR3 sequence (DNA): TGCGCCAGCACCGGACAGGGAGGTTCACCCCTCCACTTT.

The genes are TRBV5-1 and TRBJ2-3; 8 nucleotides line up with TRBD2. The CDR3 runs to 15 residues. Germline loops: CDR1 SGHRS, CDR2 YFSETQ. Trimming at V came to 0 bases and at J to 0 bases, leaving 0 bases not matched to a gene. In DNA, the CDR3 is TGCGCCAGCAGCTTGGGACTAGCGAGCACAGATACGCAGTATTTT. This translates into CASSLGLASTDTQYF.

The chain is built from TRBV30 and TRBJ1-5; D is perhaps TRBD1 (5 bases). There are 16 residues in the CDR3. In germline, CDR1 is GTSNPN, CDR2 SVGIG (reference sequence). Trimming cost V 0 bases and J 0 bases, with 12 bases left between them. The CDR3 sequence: CAWSVPKTVSNQPQHF. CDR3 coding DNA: TGTGCCTGGAGTGTACCGAAGACAGTTAGCAATCAGCCCCAGCATTTT.

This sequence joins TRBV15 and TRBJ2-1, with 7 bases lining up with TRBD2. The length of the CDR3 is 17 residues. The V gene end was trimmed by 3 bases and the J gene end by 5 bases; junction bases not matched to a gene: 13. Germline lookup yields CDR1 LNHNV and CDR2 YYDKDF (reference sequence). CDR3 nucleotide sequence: TGTGCCACCAGCAGGGGAGCGGGAACTTTTCTCAACAATGAGCAGTTCTTC. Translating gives CATSRGAGTFLNNEQFF. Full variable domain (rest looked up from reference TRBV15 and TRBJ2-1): DAMVIQNPRYQVTQFGKPVTLSCSQTLNHNVMYWYQQKSSQAPKLLFHYYDKDFNNEADTPDNFQSRRPNTSFCFLDIRSPGLGDTAMYLCATSRGAGTFLNNEQFFGPGTRLTVL.

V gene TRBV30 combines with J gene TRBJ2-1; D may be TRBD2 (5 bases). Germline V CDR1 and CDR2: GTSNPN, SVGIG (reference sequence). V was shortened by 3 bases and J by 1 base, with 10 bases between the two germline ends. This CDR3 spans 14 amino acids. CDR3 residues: CAWRVSGSYNEQFF. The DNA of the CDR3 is TGTGCCTGGAGGGTCAGCGGTTCCTACAATGAGCAGTTCTTC.

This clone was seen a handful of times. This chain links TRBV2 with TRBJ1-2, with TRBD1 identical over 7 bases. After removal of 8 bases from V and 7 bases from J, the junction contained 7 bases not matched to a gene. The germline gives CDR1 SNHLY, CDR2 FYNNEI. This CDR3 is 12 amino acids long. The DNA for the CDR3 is TGTGCCAGCCGGGACAGTAAAGTTGGCTACACCTTC. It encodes CASRDSKVGYTF.

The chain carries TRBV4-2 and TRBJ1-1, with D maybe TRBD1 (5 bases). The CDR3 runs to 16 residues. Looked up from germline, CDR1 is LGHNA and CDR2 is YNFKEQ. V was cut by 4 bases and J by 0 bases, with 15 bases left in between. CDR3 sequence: CASSPRQGGMNTEAFF. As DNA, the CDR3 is TGTGCCAGCAGCCCTCGGCAGGGTGGTATGAACACTGAAGCTTTCTTT.

DNA of the CDR3: TGCGCCAGCAGCGTCTCCTTACAGGGGGCGAACACTGAAGCTTTCTTT. Translating it yields CASSVSLQGANTEAFF. V and J are TRBV5-1 and TRBJ1-1, with TRBD1 matching 9 bases. Germline loops: CDR1 SGHRS, CDR2 YFSETQ. This CDR3 has 16 residues. Losses at the gene ends were 4 bases for V and 1 base for J; bases not matched to a gene: 8.

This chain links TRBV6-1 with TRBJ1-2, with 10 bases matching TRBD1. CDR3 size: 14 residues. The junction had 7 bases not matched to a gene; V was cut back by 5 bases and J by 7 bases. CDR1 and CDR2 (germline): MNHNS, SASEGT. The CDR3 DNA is TGTGCCAGCAGTCCGGGACAGGGGTTTAGTGGCTACACCTTC. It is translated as CASSPGQGFSGYTF.

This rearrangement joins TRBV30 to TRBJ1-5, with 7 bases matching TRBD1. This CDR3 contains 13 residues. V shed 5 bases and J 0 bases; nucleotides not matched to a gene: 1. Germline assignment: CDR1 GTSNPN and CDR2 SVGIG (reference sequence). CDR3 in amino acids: CAWGQDSNQPQHF. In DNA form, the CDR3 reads TGTGCCTGGGGACAGGATAGCAATCAGCCCCAGCATTTT.

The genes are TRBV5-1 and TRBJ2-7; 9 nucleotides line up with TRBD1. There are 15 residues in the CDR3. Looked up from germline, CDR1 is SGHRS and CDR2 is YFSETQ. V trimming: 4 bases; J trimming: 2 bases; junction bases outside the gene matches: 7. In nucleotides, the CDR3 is TGCGCCAGCAGCACCGACAGGGGGAGAGCCTACGAGCAGTACTTC. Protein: CASSTDRGRAYEQYF.

Written as DNA, the CDR3 is TGTGCCAGTAGTATTGGACTAGCGGGAGCGGATACGCAGTATTTT. It codes for CASSIGLAGADTQYF. The chain links TRBV19 to TRBJ2-3, with 13 bases lining up with TRBD2. V shed 3 bases, J shed 6 bases, and the junction held 3 bases outside the gene matches. CDR1 and CDR2 (germline): LNHDA, SQIVND (reference sequence). This CDR3 has 15 amino acids.

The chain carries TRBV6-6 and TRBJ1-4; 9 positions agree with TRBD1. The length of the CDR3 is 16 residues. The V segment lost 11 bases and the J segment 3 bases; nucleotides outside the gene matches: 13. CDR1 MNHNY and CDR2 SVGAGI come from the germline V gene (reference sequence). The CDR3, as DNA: TGTGCCGGCCGAACCGGGACAGGGCCATCTAATGAAAAACTGTTTTTT. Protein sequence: CAGRTGTGPSNEKLFF.

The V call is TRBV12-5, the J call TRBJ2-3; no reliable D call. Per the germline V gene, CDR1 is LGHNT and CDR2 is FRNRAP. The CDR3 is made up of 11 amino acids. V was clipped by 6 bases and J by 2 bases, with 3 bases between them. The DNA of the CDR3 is TGTGCTAGTGGCCACACAGATACGCAGTATTTT. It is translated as CASGHTDTQYF.

This CDR3 is CASSFTTTGSTEAFF. The CDR3 DNA sequence: TGTGCCAGCAGCTTCACTACTACAGGGAGCACTGAAGCTTTCTTT. The V and J genes are TRBV9 and TRBJ1-1; possibly TRBD1 for D (6 bases). The length of the CDR3 is 15 residues. Germline CDR1 SGDLS, CDR2 YYNGEE. V lost 4 bases and J 4 bases, leaving 17 bases between the germline ends.

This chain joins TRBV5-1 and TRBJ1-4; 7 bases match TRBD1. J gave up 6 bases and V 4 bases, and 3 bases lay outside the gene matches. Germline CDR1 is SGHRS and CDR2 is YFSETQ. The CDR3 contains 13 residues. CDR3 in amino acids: CASSLGTDEKLFF. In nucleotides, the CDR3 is TGCGCCAGCAGCCTTGGGACAGATGAAAAACTGTTTTTT.

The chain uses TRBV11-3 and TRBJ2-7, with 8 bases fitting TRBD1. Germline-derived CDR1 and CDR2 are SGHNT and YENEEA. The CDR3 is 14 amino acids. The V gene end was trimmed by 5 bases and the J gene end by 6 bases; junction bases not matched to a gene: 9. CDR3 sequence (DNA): TGTGCCAGCAGCCCCAGGACAGGGAGTGGCGAGCAGTACTTC. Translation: CASSPRTGSGEQYF. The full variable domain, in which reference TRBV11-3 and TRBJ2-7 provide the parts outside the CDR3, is EAGVVQSPRYKIIEKKQPVAFWCNPISGHNTLYWYLQNLGQGPELLIRYENEEAVDDSQLPKDRFSAERLKGVDSTLKIQPAELGDSAVYLCASSPRTGSGEQYFGPGTRLTVT.

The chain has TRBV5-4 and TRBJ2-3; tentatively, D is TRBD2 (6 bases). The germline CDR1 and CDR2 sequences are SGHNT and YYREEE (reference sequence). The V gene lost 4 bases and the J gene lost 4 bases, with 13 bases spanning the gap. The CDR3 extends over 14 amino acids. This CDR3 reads CASSARLVPDTQYF. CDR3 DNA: TGTGCCAGCAGCGCCCGACTAGTCCCAGATACGCAGTATTTT.

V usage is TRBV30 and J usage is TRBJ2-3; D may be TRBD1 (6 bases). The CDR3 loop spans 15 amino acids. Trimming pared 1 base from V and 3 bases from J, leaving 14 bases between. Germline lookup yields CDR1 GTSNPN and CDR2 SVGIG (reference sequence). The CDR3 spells CAWSAVGAPTDTQYF. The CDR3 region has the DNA TGTGCCTGGAGTGCGGTGGGGGCCCCAACAGATACGCAGTATTTT. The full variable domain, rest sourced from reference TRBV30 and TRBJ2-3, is SQTIHQWPATLVQPVGSPLSLECTVEGTSNPNLYWYRQAAGRGLQLLFYSVGIGQISSEVPQNLSASRPQDRQFILSSKKLLLSDSGFYLCAWSAVGAPTDTQYFGPGTRLTVL.